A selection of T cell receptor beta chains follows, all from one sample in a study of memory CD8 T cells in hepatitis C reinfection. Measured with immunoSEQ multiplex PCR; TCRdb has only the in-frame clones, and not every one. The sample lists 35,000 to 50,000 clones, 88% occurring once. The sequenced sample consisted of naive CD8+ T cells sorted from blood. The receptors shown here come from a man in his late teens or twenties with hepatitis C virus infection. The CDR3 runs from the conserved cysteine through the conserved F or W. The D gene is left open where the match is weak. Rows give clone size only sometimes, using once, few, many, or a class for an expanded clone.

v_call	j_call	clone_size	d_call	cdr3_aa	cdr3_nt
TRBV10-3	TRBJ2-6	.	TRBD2	CAISLSGGSGANVLTF	TGTGCCATCAGTCTCTCGGGGGGCTCTGGGGCCAACGTCCTGACTTTC
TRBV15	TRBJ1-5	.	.	CATSRDRAQPQHF	TGTGCCACCAGCAGAGATAGAGCTCAGCCCCAGCATTTT
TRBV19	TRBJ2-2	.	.	CASSIVGGAEELFF	TGTGCCAGTAGTATAGTTGGGGGGGCCGAGGAGCTGTTTTTT
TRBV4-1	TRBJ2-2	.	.	CASSQEGRVGNTGELFF	TGCGCCAGCAGCCAAGAAGGCAGGGTCGGCAACACCGGGGAGCTGTTTTTT
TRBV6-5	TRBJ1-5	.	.	CASSAGENQPQHF	TGTGCCAGCAGCGCCGGGGAGAATCAGCCCCAGCATTTT
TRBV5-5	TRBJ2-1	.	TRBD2	CASSFSGGFDEQFF	TGTGCCAGCAGTTTTAGCGGGGGGTTCGATGAGCAGTTCTTC
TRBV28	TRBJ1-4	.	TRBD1	CASSLLGRGPLELFF	TGTGCCAGCAGTTTACTAGGCAGGGGGCCCCTGGAACTGTTTTTT
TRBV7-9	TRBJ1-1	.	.	CASSEAREQGTEAFF	TGTGCCAGCAGCGAAGCCAGGGAACAGGGAACTGAAGCTTTCTTT
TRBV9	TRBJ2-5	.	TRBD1	CASSVATWTGVETQYF	TGTGCCAGCAGCGTAGCTACGTGGACAGGGGTTGAGACCCAGTACTTC
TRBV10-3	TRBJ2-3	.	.	CAISDQGSTDTQYF	TGTGCCATCAGTGACCAAGGGAGTACAGATACGCAGTATTTT
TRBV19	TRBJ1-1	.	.	CATGLGRNTEAFF	TGTGCCACTGGTCTGGGGAGGAACACTGAAGCTTTCTTT
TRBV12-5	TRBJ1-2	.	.	CASGLVGRVGGYTF	TGTGCTAGTGGTTTGGTAGGCAGGGTAGGTGGCTACACCTTC
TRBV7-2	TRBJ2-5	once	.	CASSLDPSWETQYF	TGTGCCAGCAGCTTAGATCCTAGCTGGGAGACCCAGTACTTC
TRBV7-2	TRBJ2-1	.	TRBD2	CASSFSGGARNEQFF	TGTGCCAGCAGCTTTAGCGGGGGGGCGCGTAATGAGCAGTTCTTC
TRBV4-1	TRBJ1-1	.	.	CASSQVQGSATEAFF	TGCGCCAGCAGCCAAGTCCAGGGCAGTGCCACTGAAGCTTTCTTT
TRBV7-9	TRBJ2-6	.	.	CASSSNRENGGANVLTF	TGTGCCAGCAGCTCAAACCGGGAGAATGGTGGGGCCAACGTCCTGACTTTC
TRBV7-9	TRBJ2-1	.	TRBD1	CASSPTGGSSYNEQFF	TGTGCCAGCAGTCCTACAGGGGGGAGCTCCTACAATGAGCAGTTCTTC
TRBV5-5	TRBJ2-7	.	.	CASSFTAFTYEQYF	TGTGCCAGCAGCTTCACAGCCTTTACCTACGAGCAGTACTTC
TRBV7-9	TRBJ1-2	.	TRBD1	CASSWGQSSSYGYTF	TGTGCCAGCAGCTGGGGACAGAGCAGCTCCTATGGCTACACCTTC
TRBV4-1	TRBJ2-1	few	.	CASSQQGYEQFF	TGCGCCAGCAGCCAACAGGGCTATGAGCAGTTCTTC
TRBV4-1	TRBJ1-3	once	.	CASSHRGVVGNTIYF	TGCGCCAGCAGCCATCGTGGAGTGGTCGGAAACACCATATATTTT
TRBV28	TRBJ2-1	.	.	CASGGGSYNEQFF	TGTGCCAGCGGGGGCGGCTCCTACAATGAGCAGTTCTTC
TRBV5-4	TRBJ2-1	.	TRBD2	CASSPTSGIEQFF	TGTGCCAGCAGCCCGACTAGCGGGATTGAGCAGTTCTTC
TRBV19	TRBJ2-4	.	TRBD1	CASSIRQGLAKNIQYF	TGTGCCAGTAGTATCCGACAGGGGCTAGCCAAAAACATTCAGTACTTC
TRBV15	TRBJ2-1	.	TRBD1	CATSRMTGSEQFF	TGTGCCACCAGCAGAATGACAGGGAGTGAGCAGTTCTTC
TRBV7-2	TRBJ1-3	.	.	CASSVEGYSGNTIYF	TGTGCCAGCAGCGTTGAGGGATACTCTGGAAACACCATATATTTT
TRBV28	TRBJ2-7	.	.	CASSLLEGTSKYEQYF	TGTGCCAGCAGTCTCCTGGAAGGGACTTCGAAATACGAGCAGTACTTC
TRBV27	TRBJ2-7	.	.	CASSLTGNYEQYF	TGTGCCAGCAGTTTAACAGGAAACTACGAGCAGTACTTC
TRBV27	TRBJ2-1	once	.	CASSLSAGNSLNEQFF	TGTGCCAGCAGTTTATCTGCGGGGAATTCCCTCAATGAGCAGTTCTTC
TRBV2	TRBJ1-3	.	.	CASRADPSSGNTIYF	TGTGCCAGCAGGGCGGATCCCAGCTCTGGAAACACCATATATTTT
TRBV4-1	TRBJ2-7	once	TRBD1	CASSHGTGTVEQYF	TGCGCCAGCAGCCATGGGACAGGGACAGTCGAGCAGTACTTC
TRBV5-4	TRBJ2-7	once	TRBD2	CASSSGLAGVEEQYF	TGTGCCAGCAGCTCGGGACTAGCGGGAGTCGAAGAGCAGTACTTC
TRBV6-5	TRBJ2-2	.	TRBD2	CASKAGVAETGELFF	TGTGCCAGCAAAGCGGGAGTTGCCGAGACCGGGGAGCTGTTTTTT
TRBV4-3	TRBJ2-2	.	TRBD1	CASSQVGQGNPGELFF	TGCGCCAGCAGCCAAGTGGGACAGGGGAACCCCGGGGAGCTGTTTTTT
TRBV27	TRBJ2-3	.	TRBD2	CASSLPPGLGEDTQYF	TGTGCCAGCAGTTTGCCCCCGGGACTAGGGGAAGATACGCAGTATTTT
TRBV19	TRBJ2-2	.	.	CASSILSGEGPLAGELFF	TGTGCCAGTAGTATATTGTCAGGGGAGGGTCCGTTGGCCGGGGAGCTGTTTTTT
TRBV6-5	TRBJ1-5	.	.	CASNFDRYSNQPQHF	TGTGCCAGCAACTTCGACAGATATAGCAATCAGCCCCAGCATTTT
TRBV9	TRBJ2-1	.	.	CASSVDPDTHNEQFF	TGTGCCAGCAGCGTAGACCCGGACACACACAATGAGCAGTTCTTC
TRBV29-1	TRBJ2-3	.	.	CSFLVETDTQYF	TGCAGCTTCCTCGTGGAGACAGATACGCAGTATTTT
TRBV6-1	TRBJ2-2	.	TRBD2	CASSATSGGAHGGELFF	TGTGCCAGCAGTGCGACTAGCGGGGGGGCCCACGGCGGGGAGCTGTTTTTT
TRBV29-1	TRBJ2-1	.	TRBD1	CSVTGTGYNEQFF	TGCAGCGTTACCGGGACAGGCTACAATGAGCAGTTCTTC
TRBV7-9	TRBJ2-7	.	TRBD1	CASSLAAGQGSYEQYF	TGTGCCAGCAGCTTAGCCGCCGGACAGGGCTCCTACGAGCAGTACTTC
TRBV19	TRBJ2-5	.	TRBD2	CASSMMERGGETQYF	TGTGCCAGTAGTATGATGGAACGGGGAGGGGAGACCCAGTACTTC
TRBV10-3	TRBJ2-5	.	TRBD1	CAISVGTAQETQYF	TGTGCCATCAGTGTGGGGACAGCGCAAGAGACCCAGTACTTC
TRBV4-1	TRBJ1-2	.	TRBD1	CASSPRQGSSNYGYTF	TGCGCCAGCAGCCCCCGACAGGGGAGCTCTAACTATGGCTACACCTTC
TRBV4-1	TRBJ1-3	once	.	CASSQEDSSGNTIYF	TGCGCCAGCAGCCAAGAAGACTCGTCTGGAAACACCATATATTTT
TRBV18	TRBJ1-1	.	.	CASSSKNTEAFF	TGTGCCAGCTCATCTAAGAACACTGAAGCTTTCTTT
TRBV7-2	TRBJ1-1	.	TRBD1	CASSDPTGGNTEAFF	TGTGCCAGCAGCGACCCGACAGGGGGCAACACTGAAGCTTTCTTT
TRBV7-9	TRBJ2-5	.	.	CASTHRGGETQYF	TGTGCCAGCACCCACAGGGGGGGAGAGACCCAGTACTTC
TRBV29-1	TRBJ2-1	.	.	CSVPWQGNYNEQFF	TGCAGCGTCCCCTGGCAGGGTAACTACAATGAGCAGTTCTTC
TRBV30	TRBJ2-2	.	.	CAWSRSGRNTGELFF	TGTGCCTGGAGTAGGTCCGGGAGAAACACCGGGGAGCTGTTTTTT
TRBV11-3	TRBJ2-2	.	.	CASSLGPSGEANTGELFF	TGTGCCAGCAGCTTAGGCCCCAGTGGCGAGGCGAACACCGGGGAGCTGTTTTTT
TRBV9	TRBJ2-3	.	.	CASSVVDSMPDTQYF	TGTGCCAGCAGCGTAGTGGACTCAATGCCAGATACGCAGTATTTT
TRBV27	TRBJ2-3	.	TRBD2	CASSPSLTSGVANPSTDTQYF	TGTGCCAGCAGTCCATCCCTAACTAGCGGGGTCGCCAACCCAAGCACAGATACGCAGTATTTT
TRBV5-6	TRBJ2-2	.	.	CASSRESGELFF	TGTGCCAGCAGCCGGGAGTCCGGGGAGCTGTTTTTT
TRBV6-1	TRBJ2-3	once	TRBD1	CASSAEGQVTDTQYF	TGTGCCAGCAGTGCCGAGGGACAGGTGACAGATACGCAGTATTTT
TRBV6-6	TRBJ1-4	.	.	CASSHDPEGGEKLFF	TGTGCCAGCAGTCACGACCCCGAGGGAGGTGAAAAACTGTTTTTT
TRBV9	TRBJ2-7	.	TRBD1	CASSPRDRSPYEQYF	TGTGCCAGCAGCCCTCGGGACAGGTCCCCCTACGAGCAGTACTTC